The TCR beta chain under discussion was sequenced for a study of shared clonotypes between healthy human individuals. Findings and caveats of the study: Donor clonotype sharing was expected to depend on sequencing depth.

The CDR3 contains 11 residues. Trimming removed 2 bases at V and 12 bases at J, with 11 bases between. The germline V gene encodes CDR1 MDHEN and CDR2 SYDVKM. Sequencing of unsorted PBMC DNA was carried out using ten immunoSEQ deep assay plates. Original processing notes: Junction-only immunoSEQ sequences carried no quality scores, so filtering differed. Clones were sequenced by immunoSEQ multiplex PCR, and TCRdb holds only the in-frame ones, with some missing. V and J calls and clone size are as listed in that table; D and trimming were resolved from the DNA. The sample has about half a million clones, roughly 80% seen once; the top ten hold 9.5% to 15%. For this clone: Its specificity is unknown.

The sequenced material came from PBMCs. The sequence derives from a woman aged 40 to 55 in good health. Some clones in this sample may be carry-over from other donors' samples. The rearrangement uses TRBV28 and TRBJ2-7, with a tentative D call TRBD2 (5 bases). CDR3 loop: CASSLETRRYF. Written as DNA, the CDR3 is TGTGCCAGCAGTTTAGAAACTAGGCGGTACTTC. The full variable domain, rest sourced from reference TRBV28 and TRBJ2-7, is DVKVTQSSRYLVKRTGEKVFLECVQDMDHENMFWYRQDPGLGLRLIYFSYDVKMKEKGDIPEGYSVSREKKERFSLILESASTNQTSMYLCASSLETRRYFGPGTRLTVT.